Listed below are T cell receptor beta chains from one sample, sequenced in a study of blood T cell repertoires in COVID-19. Data came from immunoSEQ multiplex PCR; TCRdb stores just in-frame clones and leaves some out. The sample includes more than 90,000 clones, about 85% seen only once; the top ten take about 38%. The specimen sequenced was peripheral blood. Source of these receptors: an elderly man with acute or convalescent COVID-19. Both conserved end residues are part of each CDR3. A D gene is named only where the DNA matches it firmly. Part of the rows lack a size; the others show once, few, many or a class for expanded clones.

clone_size	v_call	d_call	j_call	cdr3_aa	cdr3_nt
once	TRBV15	TRBD2	TRBJ2-7	CATSPGLAVDSYEQYF	TGTGCCACCAGCCCCGGACTAGCGGTAGATTCCTACGAGCAGTACTTC
.	TRBV9	.	TRBJ2-5	CASSVKEGIETQYF	TGTGCCAGCAGCGTTAAGGAGGGAATAGAGACCCAGTACTTC
.	TRBV21-1	.	TRBJ2-5	CASSLRNNDRNQETQYF	TGTGCCAGCAGCCTTAGAAATAATGACAGGAACCAAGAGACCCAGTACTTC
.	TRBV7-9	TRBD1	TRBJ1-4	CASSLVVRTGGNEKLFF	TGTGCCAGCAGCTTAGTAGTCCGAACAGGGGGTAATGAAAAACTGTTTTTT
once	TRBV5-6	TRBD2	TRBJ2-5	CASSPPTSGWETQYF	TGTGCCAGCAGCCCTCCGACTAGCGGGTGGGAGACCCAGTACTTC
.	TRBV18	.	TRBJ2-2	CASSGQGIGTGELFF	TGTGCCAGCTCAGGCCAGGGTATTGGAACCGGGGAGCTGTTTTTT
.	TRBV28	TRBD1	TRBJ1-4	CASRTQGGEKLFF	TGTGCCAGCAGGACGCAGGGGGGTGAAAAACTGTTTTTT
.	TRBV2	.	TRBJ2-3	CASSERSVPTDTQYF	TGTGCCAGCAGTGAAAGGAGCGTCCCTACAGATACGCAGTATTTT
.	TRBV27	.	TRBJ1-2	CASSLKGGQNYGYTF	TGTGCCAGCAGTTTGAAAGGTGGACAGAACTATGGCTACACCTTC
.	TRBV6-5	.	TRBJ1-5	CASEGSNQPQHF	TGTGCCAGCGAGGGAAGCAATCAGCCCCAGCATTTT
.	TRBV18	TRBD1	TRBJ2-3	CASSPTTGADTQYF	TGTGCCAGCTCACCTACTACAGGGGCAGATACGCAGTATTTT
.	TRBV7-2	.	TRBJ2-5	CASSGPGLGETQYF	TGTGCCAGCAGCGGGCCGGGACTCGGAGAGACCCAGTACTTC
.	TRBV3-1/TRBV3-2	TRBD1	TRBJ2-7	CASSQAGQAYEQYF	TGTGCCAGCAGCCAAGCTGGACAGGCCTACGAGCAGTACTTC
.	TRBV19	.	TRBJ2-7	CASSSVSVIPYEQYF	TGTGCCAGTAGTTCCGTGAGCGTGATCCCTTACGAGCAGTACTTC
.	TRBV3-1/TRBV3-2	.	TRBJ1-4	CASSQPLNDRATNEKLFF	TGTGCCAGCAGCCAACCCCTCAACGACAGAGCAACTAATGAAAAACTGTTTTTT
once	TRBV19	TRBD1	TRBJ1-4	CASSIFGQGRTNEKLFF	TGTGCCAGTAGTATTTTCGGACAGGGGAGAACTAATGAAAAACTGTTTTTT
.	TRBV9	.	TRBJ1-2	CASSVEQTGGGYTF	TGTGCCAGCAGCGTAGAGCAGACTGGGGGCGGCTACACCTTC
.	TRBV7-6	TRBD1	TRBJ2-7	CASSPFPGTGTYEQYF	TGTGCCAGCAGCCCCTTTCCCGGGACAGGGACCTACGAGCAGTACTTC
.	TRBV6-2/TRBV6-3	.	TRBJ2-1	CASSYPSRLAINEQFF	TGTGCCAGCAGTTACCCCTCTCGGCTAGCTATCAATGAGCAGTTCTTC
.	TRBV11-2	.	TRBJ2-1	CASSLVLAYNEQFF	TGTGCCAGCAGCTTAGTTCTAGCCTACAATGAGCAGTTCTTC
few	TRBV5-8	TRBD2	TRBJ2-1	CASSSPGLSSGEQFF	TGTGCCAGCAGCTCTCCGGGACTAAGTTCCGGTGAGCAGTTCTTC
.	TRBV27	TRBD1	TRBJ1-1	CASSLSPGQGRMNTEAFF	TGTGCCAGCAGTTTATCACCGGGACAGGGGCGGATGAACACTGAAGCTTTCTTT
few	TRBV7-9	.	TRBJ2-5	CASSPLASGGETQYF	TGTGCCAGCAGCCCCTTGGCGTCCGGAGGGGAGACCCAGTACTTC
.	TRBV18	.	TRBJ2-7	CASSSRQSLYEQYF	TGTGCCAGCTCATCTCGACAGTCCCTCTACGAGCAGTACTTC
.	TRBV28	.	TRBJ2-1	CASSSWLDEQFF	TGTGCCAGCAGTTCCTGGCTGGATGAGCAGTTCTTC
.	TRBV28	.	TRBJ1-1	CASSLYRSNTEAFF	TGTGCCAGCAGTTTATACCGTAGTAACACTGAAGCTTTCTTT
once	TRBV5-8	TRBD1	TRBJ1-6	CASRLGQGPYNSPLHF	TGTGCCAGCAGACTCGGACAGGGCCCCTATAATTCACCCCTCCACTTT
.	TRBV5-5	TRBD2	TRBJ2-1	CASSLAGLAGHNEQFF	TGTGCCAGCAGCTTGGCCGGTCTAGCGGGACACAATGAGCAGTTCTTC
few	TRBV27	.	TRBJ2-7	CASSRTVLPYEQYF	TGTGCCAGCTCTCGGACAGTACTCCCCTACGAGCAGTACTTC
.	TRBV5-1	.	TRBJ2-7	CASSLYSEQYF	TGCGCCAGCAGCTTGTATAGCGAGCAGTACTTC
.	TRBV28	TRBD1	TRBJ2-3	CASSLSRDRGLTDTQYF	TGTGCCAGCAGTTTAAGCCGGGACAGGGGCCTCACAGATACGCAGTATTTT
.	TRBV28	TRBD1	TRBJ1-6	CASSGTALGSPLHF	TGTGCCAGCTCCGGGACAGCGCTCGGCTCACCCCTCCACTTT
.	TRBV30	.	TRBJ2-7	CAWSVRWERAEQYF	TGTGCCTGGAGTGTACGGTGGGAGAGGGCCGAGCAGTACTTC
.	TRBV4-1	TRBD2	TRBJ2-2	CASTKSGGLAETGELFF	TGCGCCAGCACCAAAAGCGGGGGGCTAGCGGAAACCGGGGAGCTGTTTTTT
.	TRBV7-3	.	TRBJ1-6	CASSLTGEAPLHF	TGTGCCAGCAGCTTAACGGGAGAAGCACCCCTCCACTTT
.	TRBV28	TRBD2	TRBJ2-1	CASSLSASGSSYNEQFF	TGTGCCAGCAGTCTCTCGGCTAGCGGGAGCTCCTACAATGAGCAGTTCTTC
.	TRBV6-8	.	TRBJ1-5	CANQGYSNQPQHF	TGTGCCAACCAGGGATATAGCAATCAGCCCCAGCATTTT
.	TRBV19	.	TRBJ1-5	CASRDSHNQPQHF	TGTGCCAGTAGGGACAGTCACAATCAGCCCCAGCATTTT
.	TRBV4-3	.	TRBJ1-6	CASSQDISIMGAKSPLHF	TGCGCCAGCAGCCAAGATATCTCGATTATGGGGGCCAAATCACCCCTCCACTTT
.	TRBV6-5	.	TRBJ1-2	CASSYLHLGGYTF	TGTGCCAGCAGTTACTTGCATCTAGGAGGCTACACCTTC
.	TRBV6-5	.	TRBJ1-1	CASSTWNTEAFF	TGTGCCAGCAGTACATGGAACACTGAAGCTTTCTTT